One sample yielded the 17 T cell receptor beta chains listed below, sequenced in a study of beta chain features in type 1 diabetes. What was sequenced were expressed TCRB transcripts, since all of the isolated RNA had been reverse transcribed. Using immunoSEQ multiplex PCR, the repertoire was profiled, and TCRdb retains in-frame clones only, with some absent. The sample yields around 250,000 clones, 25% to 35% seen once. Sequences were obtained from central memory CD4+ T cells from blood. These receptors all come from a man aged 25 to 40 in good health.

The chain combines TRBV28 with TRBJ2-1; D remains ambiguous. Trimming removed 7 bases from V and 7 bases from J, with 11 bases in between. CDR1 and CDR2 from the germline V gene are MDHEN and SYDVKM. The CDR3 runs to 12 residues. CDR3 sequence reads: CASTATDNEQFF. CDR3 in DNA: TGTGCCAGCACCGCCACCGATAATGAGCAGTTCTTC.

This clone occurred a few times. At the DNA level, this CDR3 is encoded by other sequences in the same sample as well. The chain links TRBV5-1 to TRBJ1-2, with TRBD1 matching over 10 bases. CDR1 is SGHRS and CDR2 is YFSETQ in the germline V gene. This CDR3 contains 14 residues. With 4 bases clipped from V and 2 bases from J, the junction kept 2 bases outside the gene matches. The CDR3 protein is CASSPGQGNYGYTF. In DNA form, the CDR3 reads TGCGCCAGCAGCCCGGGACAGGGGAACTATGGCTACACCTTC.

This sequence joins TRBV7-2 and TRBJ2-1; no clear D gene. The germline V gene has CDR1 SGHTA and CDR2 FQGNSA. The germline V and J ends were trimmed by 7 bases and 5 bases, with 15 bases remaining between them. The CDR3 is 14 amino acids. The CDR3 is CASTRQRSDNEQFF. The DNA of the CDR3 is TGTGCCAGCACTCGCCAGAGGAGTGACAATGAGCAGTTCTTC.

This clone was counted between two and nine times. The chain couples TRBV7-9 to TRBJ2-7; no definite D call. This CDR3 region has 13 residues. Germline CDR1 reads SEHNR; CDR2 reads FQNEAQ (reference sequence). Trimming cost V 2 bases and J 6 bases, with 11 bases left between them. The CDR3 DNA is TGTGCCAGCAGCTTATTATGGGGTGGCGAGCAGTACTTC. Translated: CASSLLWGGEQYF.

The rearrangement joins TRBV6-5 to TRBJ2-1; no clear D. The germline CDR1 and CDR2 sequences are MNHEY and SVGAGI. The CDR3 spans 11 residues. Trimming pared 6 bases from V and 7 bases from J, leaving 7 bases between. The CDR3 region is CASSPPNEQFF. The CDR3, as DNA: TGTGCCAGCAGCCCTCCGAATGAGCAGTTCTTC.

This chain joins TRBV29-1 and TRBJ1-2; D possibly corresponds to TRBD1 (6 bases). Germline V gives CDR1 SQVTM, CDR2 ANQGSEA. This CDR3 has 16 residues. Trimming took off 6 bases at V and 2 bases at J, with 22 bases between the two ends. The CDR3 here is CSVTTGQGDSNYGYTF. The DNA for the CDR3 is TGCAGCGTGACAACGGGACAAGGCGATTCCAACTATGGCTACACCTTC.

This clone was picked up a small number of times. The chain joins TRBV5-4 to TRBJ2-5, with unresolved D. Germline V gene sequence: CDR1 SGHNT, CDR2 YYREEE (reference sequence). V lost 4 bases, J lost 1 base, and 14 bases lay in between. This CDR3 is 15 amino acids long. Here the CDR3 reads CASSALVGPQETQYF. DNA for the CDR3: TGTGCCAGCAGCGCCTTAGTAGGGCCCCAAGAGACCCAGTACTTC.

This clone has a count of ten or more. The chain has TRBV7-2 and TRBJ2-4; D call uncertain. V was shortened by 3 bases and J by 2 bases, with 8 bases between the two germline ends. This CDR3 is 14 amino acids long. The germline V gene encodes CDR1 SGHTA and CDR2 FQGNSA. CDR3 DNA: TGTGCCAGCAGCTTTGGGGTAACCAAAAACATTCAGTACTTC. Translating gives CASSFGVTKNIQYF.

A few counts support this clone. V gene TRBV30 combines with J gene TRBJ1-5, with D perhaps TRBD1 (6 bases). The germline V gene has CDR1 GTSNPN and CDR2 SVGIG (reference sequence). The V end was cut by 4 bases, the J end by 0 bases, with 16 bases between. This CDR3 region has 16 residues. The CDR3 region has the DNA TGTGCCTGGAAAGGGGGAGATCTATATAGCAATCAGCCCCAGCATTTT. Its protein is CAWKGGDLYSNQPQHF.

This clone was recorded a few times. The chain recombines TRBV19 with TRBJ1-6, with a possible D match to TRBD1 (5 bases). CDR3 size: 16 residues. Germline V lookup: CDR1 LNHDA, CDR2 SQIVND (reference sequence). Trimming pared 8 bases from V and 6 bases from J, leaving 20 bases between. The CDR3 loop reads CASETSGTGGNSPLHF. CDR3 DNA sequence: TGTGCCAGTGAAACCTCGGGGACGGGTGGTAATTCACCCCTCCACTTT.

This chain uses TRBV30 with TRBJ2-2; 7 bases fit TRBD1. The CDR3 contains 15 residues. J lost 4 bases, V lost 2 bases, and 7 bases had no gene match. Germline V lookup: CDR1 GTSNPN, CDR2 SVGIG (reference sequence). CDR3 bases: TGTGCCTGGAGTCTTGACAGGGCCAGCACCGGGGAGCTGTTTTTT. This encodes CAWSLDRASTGELFF.

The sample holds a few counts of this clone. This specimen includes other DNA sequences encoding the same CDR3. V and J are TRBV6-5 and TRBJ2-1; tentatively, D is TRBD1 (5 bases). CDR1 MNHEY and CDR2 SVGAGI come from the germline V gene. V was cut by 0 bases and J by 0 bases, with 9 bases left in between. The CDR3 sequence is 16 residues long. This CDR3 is CASSYSGASSYNEQFF. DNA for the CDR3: TGTGCCAGCAGTTACTCTGGGGCGAGCTCCTACAATGAGCAGTTCTTC.

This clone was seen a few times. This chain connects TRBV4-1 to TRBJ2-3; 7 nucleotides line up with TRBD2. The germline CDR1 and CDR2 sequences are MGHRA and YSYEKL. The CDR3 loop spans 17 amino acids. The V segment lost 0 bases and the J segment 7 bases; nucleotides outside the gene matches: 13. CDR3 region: CASSQEAGRGSSHTQYF. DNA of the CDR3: TGCGCCAGCAGCCAAGAAGCTGGGCGGGGGTCTTCTCATACGCAGTATTTT.

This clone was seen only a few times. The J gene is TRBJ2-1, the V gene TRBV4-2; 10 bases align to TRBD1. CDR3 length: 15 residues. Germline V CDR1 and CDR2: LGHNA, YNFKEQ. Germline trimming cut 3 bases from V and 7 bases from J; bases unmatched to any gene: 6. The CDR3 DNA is TGTGCCAGCAGCCAGCGTCCGGGACAGGGGAATGAGCAGTTCTTC. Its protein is CASSQRPGQGNEQFF.

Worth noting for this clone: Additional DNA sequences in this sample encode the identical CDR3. The CDR3, as DNA: TGTGCCAGCAGCTTAGGACAGAACACTGAAGCTTTCTTT. It specifies CASSLGQNTEAFF. The rearrangement joins TRBV11-2 to TRBJ1-1; the D is unclear. The CDR3 spans 13 residues. CDR1 is SGHAT, CDR2 FQNNGV, per germline. Trimming shortened V by 1 base and J by 1 base, and 4 bases separated the two germline ends.

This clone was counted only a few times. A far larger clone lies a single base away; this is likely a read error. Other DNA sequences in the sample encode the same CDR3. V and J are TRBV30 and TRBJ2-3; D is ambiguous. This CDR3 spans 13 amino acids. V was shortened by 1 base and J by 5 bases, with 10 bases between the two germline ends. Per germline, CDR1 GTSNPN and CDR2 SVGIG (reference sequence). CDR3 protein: CAWSGVARDTQYF. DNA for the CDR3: TGTGCCTGGAGTGGGGTCGCGAGAGATACGCAGTATTTT. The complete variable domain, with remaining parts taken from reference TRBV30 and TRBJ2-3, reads SQTIHQWPATLVQPVGSPLSLECTVEGTSNPNLYWYRQAAGRGLQLLFYSVGIGQISSEVPQNLSASRPQDRQFILSSKKLLLSDSGFYLCAWSGVARDTQYFGPGTRLTVL.

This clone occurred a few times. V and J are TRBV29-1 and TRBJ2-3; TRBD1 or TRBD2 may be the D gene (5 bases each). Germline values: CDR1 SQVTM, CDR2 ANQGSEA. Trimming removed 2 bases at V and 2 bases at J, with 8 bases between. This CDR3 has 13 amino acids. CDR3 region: CSVERDDTDTQYF. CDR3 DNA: TGCAGCGTTGAAAGGGACGACACAGATACGCAGTATTTT.